The 26 T cell receptor beta chains below come from one sample, sequenced in a study of PD-L1 blockade in urothelial cancer. Sequencing used immunoSEQ multiplex PCR; TCRdb keeps in-frame clones, though not all of them. The sample has 24,000 or so clones, under 90% seen once. Time point described: peripheral blood 6 weeks after treatment start. This sample comprised PBMCs, obtained around atezolizumab (anti-PD-L1) treatment. These TCRs come from a man in his 70s with urothelial cancer.

The chain combines TRBV4-2 with TRBJ2-7, with TRBD1 identical over 8 bases. This CDR3 region has 16 residues. Losses at the gene ends were 4 bases for V and 3 bases for J; bases not matched to a gene: 11. Germline V gene data show CDR1 as LGHNA and CDR2 as YNFKEQ. This CDR3 is CASSRSTGQDIYEQYF. The CDR3 nucleotides are TGTGCCAGCAGCCGTTCCACGGGACAGGACATCTACGAGCAGTACTTC.

A single count supports this clone. The V and J genes are TRBV7-9 and TRBJ1-1; TRBD1 matches at 8 bases. The ends lost 0 bases at V and 4 bases at J; junction bases unmatched: 4. This CDR3 region has 15 residues. Germline V gives CDR1 SEHNR, CDR2 FQNEAQ (reference sequence). CDR3 in DNA: TGTGCCAGCAGCTTAGCCGGACAGGGAGGCACTGAAGCTTTCTTT. Protein sequence: CASSLAGQGGTEAFF. Full variable domain (outside the CDR3, taken from reference TRBV7-9 and TRBJ1-1): DTGVSQNPRHKITKRGQNVTFRCDPISEHNRLYWYRQTLGQGPEFLTYFQNEAQLEKSRLLSDRFSAERPKGSFSTLEIQRTEQGDSAMYLCASSLAGQGGTEAFFGQGTRLTVV.

The CDR3 DNA follows: TGCGCCAGTGGACAGGGGGACACTGAAGCTTTCTTT. This sequence encodes CASGQGDTEAFF. V gene TRBV5-1 combines with J gene TRBJ1-1; 10 nucleotides line up with TRBD1. V lost 8 bases to trimming and J lost 3 bases; unmatched junction nucleotides: 1. The germline V gene has CDR1 SGHRS and CDR2 YFSETQ. The CDR3 extends over 12 amino acids.

The J gene is TRBJ2-1, the V gene TRBV9, with TRBD2 as a possible D gene (6 bases). V was clipped by 3 bases and J by 5 bases, with 9 bases between them. This CDR3 has 13 amino acids. CDR1 SGDLS and CDR2 YYNGEE come from the germline V gene. Written as DNA, the CDR3 is TGTGCCAGCAGCGCGGGACTGCACAATGAGCAGTTCTTC. It encodes CASSAGLHNEQFF.

V is TRBV11-2 and J is TRBJ1-1; unclear D gene. This CDR3 has 13 amino acids. V lost 2 bases and J lost 0, with 4 bases in between. Germline loops: CDR1 SGHAT, CDR2 FQNNGV. CDR3 sequence: CASSLTVNTEAFF. The CDR3 DNA sequence: TGTGCCAGCAGCTTAACGGTGAACACTGAAGCTTTCTTT. Based on the CDR3 plus reference TRBV11-2 and TRBJ1-1, the full variable domain is EAGVAQSPRYKIIEKRQSVAFWCNPISGHATLYWYQQILGQGPKLLIQFQNNGVVDDSQLPKDRFSAERLKGVDSTLKIQPAKLEDSAVYLCASSLTVNTEAFFGQGTRLTVV.

This clone was recorded a few times. The same CDR3 can be traced to other DNA sequences in this sample. The chain has TRBV5-1 and TRBJ1-4, with 9 bases that match TRBD1. V shed 5 bases and J 3 bases; nucleotides not matched to a gene: 8. The germline V gene encodes CDR1 SGHRS and CDR2 YFSETQ. The CDR3 extends over 16 amino acids. CDR3 nucleotides: TGCGCCAGCAGAATAACAGGGGGCGAACCTAATGAAAAACTGTTTTTT. Its protein is CASRITGGEPNEKLFF.

The gene calls are TRBV19 and TRBJ2-5; 8 bases align to TRBD1. Germline values: CDR1 LNHDA, CDR2 SQIVND (reference sequence). J gave up 2 bases and V 8 bases, and 10 bases lay outside the gene matches. There are 15 residues in the CDR3. The CDR3 here is CASSSLDRAQETQYF. The CDR3 nucleotides are TGTGCCAGTTCTTCCCTGGACAGGGCGCAAGAGACCCAGTACTTC.

The rearrangement links TRBV7-8 to TRBJ2-3; perhaps TRBD2 as D (7 bases). The CDR3 spans 12 residues. The V gene lost 6 bases and the J gene lost 12 bases, with 16 bases spanning the gap. CDR1 SGHVS and CDR2 FQNEAQ come from the germline V gene. The CDR3: CASRYGGGRQYF. CDR3 DNA: TGTGCCAGCAGATATGGGGGGGGGCGACAGTATTTT.

The chain has TRBV5-1 and TRBJ1-2, with D maybe TRBD1 (6 bases). CDR1 is SGHRS, CDR2 YFSETQ, per germline. Trimming removed 2 bases at V and 4 bases at J, with 15 bases between. This CDR3 region has 15 residues. CDR3 sequence reads: CASSLQGLIGYGYTF. For the CDR3, the DNA is TGCGCCAGCAGCTTACAGGGATTAATAGGCTATGGCTACACCTTC.

The J gene is TRBJ2-1, the V gene TRBV6-5; 7 bases agree with TRBD1. Germline loops: CDR1 MNHEY, CDR2 SVGAGI. CDR3 size: 14 residues. V lost 3 bases to trimming and J lost 6 bases; unmatched junction nucleotides: 5. The CDR3 nucleotides are TGTGCCAGCAGTTATGGCCCAGGGGGCAATGAGCAGTTCTTC. Amino acids: CASSYGPGGNEQFF.

The V call is TRBV19, the J call TRBJ1-3; possibly TRBD1 for D (5 bases). The CDR3 loop spans 15 amino acids. Trimming stripped 7 bases from V and 0 bases from J, with 13 bases between. The V gene's germline CDR1 is LNHDA and CDR2 SQIVND (reference sequence). CDR3 in amino acids: CASNWPGGSGNTIYF. The DNA for the CDR3 is TGTGCCAGTAATTGGCCCGGGGGCTCTGGAAACACCATATATTTT.

A single count supports this clone. This chain joins TRBV27 and TRBJ2-3, with a tentative D call TRBD2 (6 bases). Germline CDR1 is MNHEY and CDR2 is SMNVEV (reference sequence). Trimming pared 1 base from V and 1 base from J, leaving 12 bases between. The CDR3 loop spans 16 amino acids. The CDR3: CASSLLGGDGTDTQYF. Here the CDR3 DNA reads TGTGCCAGCAGTTTATTAGGAGGGGATGGCACAGATACGCAGTATTTT.

The chain couples TRBV9 to TRBJ2-2; D is perhaps TRBD2 (6 bases). The CDR3 runs to 16 residues. Trimming took off 0 bases at V and 4 bases at J, with 13 bases between the two ends. The V gene's germline CDR1 is SGDLS and CDR2 YYNGEE. The CDR3 DNA sequence: TGTGCCAGCAGCGTAGACGATAGCGGATTCACCGGGGAGCTGTTTTTT. Translation: CASSVDDSGFTGELFF.

This clone has a handful of counts. The chain is built from TRBV14 and TRBJ1-1; weak D call: TRBD1 (5 bases). Looked up from germline, CDR1 is SGHDN and CDR2 is FVKESK. V was cut by 4 bases and J by 1 base, with 13 bases left in between. The CDR3 has 15 amino acids. CDR3 DNA: TGTGCCAGCAGCCGACAAGGAGGGGAGAACACTGAAGCTTTCTTT. This gives the protein CASSRQGGENTEAFF. The full variable domain, completed using reference TRBV14 and TRBJ1-1, is EAGVTQFPSHSVIEKGQTVTLRCDPISGHDNLYWYRRVMGKEIKFLLHFVKESKQDESGMPNNRFLAERTGGTYSTLKVQPAELEDSGVYFCASSRQGGENTEAFFGQGTRLTVV.

The chain has TRBV19 and TRBJ2-3; TRBD1 matches at 11 bases. Trimming removed 6 bases from V and 4 bases from J; junction bases left unmatched: 3. The germline V gene has CDR1 LNHDA and CDR2 SQIVND (reference sequence). The CDR3 runs 14 residues. CDR3 nucleotide sequence: TGTGCCAGTAGGGACAGGGGGCGTGCAGATACGCAGTATTTT. Protein: CASRDRGRADTQYF.

This rearrangement joins TRBV7-3 to TRBJ2-2; TRBD1 agrees at 10 bases. Germline V gene lookup returns CDR1 SGHTA and CDR2 FQGTGA. Trimming took 3 bases from V and 3 from J; bases not matched to a gene: 4. CDR3 length equals 16 residues. CDR3 loop: CASSLTGGADTGELFF. CDR3 coding DNA: TGTGCCAGCAGCTTGACAGGGGGCGCAGACACCGGGGAGCTGTTTTTT.

The genes are TRBV21-1 and TRBJ2-7; the table's D call of TRBD2 was not tested on the DNA. TRBV21-1 is deemed a pseudogene. The CDR3 has 12 amino acids. The CDR3 bases are TGTGCCAGCAGCAACACTAGCGGGAGGCAGTACTTC. Translating gives CASSNTSGRQYF.

This chain links TRBV27 with TRBJ2-1, with 11 bases lining up with TRBD2. CDR1 is MNHEY and CDR2 is SMNVEV in the germline V gene (reference sequence). The CDR3 totals 18 residues. The V gene end was trimmed by 4 bases and the J gene end by 4 bases; junction bases not matched to a gene: 12. This CDR3 is CASSYETPGLAVYNEQFF. The CDR3 DNA reads as TGTGCCAGCAGTTATGAGACCCCGGGACTAGCGGTTTACAATGAGCAGTTCTTC.

The chain links TRBV7-3 to TRBJ2-7; D remains unclear. Trimming shortened V by 1 base and J by 4 bases, and 14 bases separated the two germline ends. The CDR3 runs 15 residues. Germline values: CDR1 SGHTA, CDR2 FQGTGA. In nucleotides, the CDR3 is TGTGCCAGCAGCTTAATTGACTCTCCGCAATACGAGCAGTACTTC. It translates to CASSLIDSPQYEQYF.

This clone came up a few times. The V call is TRBV6-1, the J call TRBJ1-1; weak D call: TRBD1 (6 bases). Per germline, CDR1 MNHNS and CDR2 SASEGT. Trimming stripped 4 bases from V and 7 bases from J, with 13 bases between. CDR3 length equals 13 residues. The CDR3 sequence is CASSVDRQDEAFF. Here the CDR3 DNA reads TGTGCCAGCAGTGTTGACAGGCAAGATGAAGCTTTCTTT.

The CDR3 nucleotides read TGCGCCAGCAGCTTGGAGGGGGCGCGTCGAGAGACCCAGTACTTC. Protein: CASSLEGARRETQYF. V gene TRBV5-1 combines with J gene TRBJ2-5; 7 bases map to TRBD1. From germline, CDR1 is SGHRS and CDR2 YFSETQ. With V trimmed by 0 bases and J by 4 bases, 6 bases remained unmatched. The CDR3 has 15 residues.

This clone has more than one count but fewer than ten. The chain joins TRBV7-2 to TRBJ1-5, with D possibly being TRBD1 (6 bases). Trimming shortened V by 4 bases and J by 2 bases, and 9 bases separated the two germline ends. The germline gives CDR1 SGHTA, CDR2 FQGNSA. The CDR3 consists of 14 residues. The CDR3 nucleotides are TGTGCCAGCAGCTCCTGGACAGGCAATCAGCCCCAGCATTTT. Its protein is CASSSWTGNQPQHF.

A few counts support this clone. The V call is TRBV11-2, the J call TRBJ1-2; TRBD1 is a possible D gene (5 bases). Per germline, CDR1 SGHAT and CDR2 FQNNGV. The CDR3 contains 16 residues. V lost 4 bases and J 7 bases, leaving 22 bases between the germline ends. This CDR3 reads CASSSVPYVQGRGYTF. In DNA, the CDR3 is TGTGCCAGCAGCTCGGTGCCCTATGTTCAGGGCCGTGGCTACACCTTC.

This sequence joins TRBV19 and TRBJ1-4; 8 nucleotides line up with TRBD1. V shed 7 bases, J shed 10 bases, and the junction held 11 bases outside the gene matches. The germline gives CDR1 LNHDA, CDR2 SQIVND (reference sequence). The CDR3 runs 14 residues. The CDR3 nucleotides read TGTGCCAGTACCGTTCGAGGACAGGGCGGAAAACTGTTTTTT. Encoded protein: CASTVRGQGGKLFF.

This sequence joins TRBV5-1 and TRBJ2-5; the D gene is possibly TRBD1 (6 bases). CDR1 and CDR2 (germline): SGHRS, YFSETQ. The ends were cut back, 0 bases at V and 3 bases at J, with 9 bases in the middle. CDR3 size: 14 residues. CDR3: CASSLGAGEETQYF. CDR3 coding DNA: TGCGCCAGCAGCTTGGGAGCAGGGGAAGAGACCCAGTACTTC.

The rearrangement links TRBV11-1 to TRBJ2-7, with 8 bases that match TRBD1. Germline V CDR1 and CDR2: SGHAT, FQDESV (reference sequence). Losses at the gene ends were 1 base for V and 3 bases for J; bases not matched to a gene: 8. The CDR3 consists of 16 residues. The CDR3 sequence is CASSLGNRGSNYEQYF. The CDR3 DNA follows: TGTGCCAGCAGCTTAGGTAACAGGGGGTCGAACTACGAGCAGTACTTC.